The entry below describes one T cell receptor beta chain. No antigen is known for it. These data are taken from a study of T cells in localized non-small cell lung cancer. Study-wide results and limits: Appearing in adjacent lung were a median roughly 60 of the top 100 tumor clones. Maximal T cell clonality occurred in uninvolved adjacent lung, with tumor ranking below it. Higher T cell density in the blood was associated with longer overall survival, whereas higher adjacent-lung clonality associated with shorter survival. Heterogeneity remains possible, as sequencing covered one tumor region only.

CDR1 is KGHSH, CDR2 LQKENI, per germline. This CDR3 has 15 amino acids. V lost 3 bases to trimming and J lost 6 bases; unmatched junction nucleotides: 4. Generated by immunoSEQ multiplex PCR, the TCRdb table keeps only in-frame clones and is missing some. The table shows 20,000 to 30,000 clones, with roughly nine tenths occurring only once. The rearrangement uses TRBV18 and TRBJ1-6; 8 bases match TRBD1. The sample here was peripheral blood, taken before any cancer treatment. The receptor comes from a woman aged 40-75 years with stage I lung adenocarcinoma. The CDR3 region is CASSPAGGSNSPLHF. The CDR3 DNA sequence: TGTGCCAGCTCACCGGCAGGGGGCTCTAATTCACCCCTCCACTTT.